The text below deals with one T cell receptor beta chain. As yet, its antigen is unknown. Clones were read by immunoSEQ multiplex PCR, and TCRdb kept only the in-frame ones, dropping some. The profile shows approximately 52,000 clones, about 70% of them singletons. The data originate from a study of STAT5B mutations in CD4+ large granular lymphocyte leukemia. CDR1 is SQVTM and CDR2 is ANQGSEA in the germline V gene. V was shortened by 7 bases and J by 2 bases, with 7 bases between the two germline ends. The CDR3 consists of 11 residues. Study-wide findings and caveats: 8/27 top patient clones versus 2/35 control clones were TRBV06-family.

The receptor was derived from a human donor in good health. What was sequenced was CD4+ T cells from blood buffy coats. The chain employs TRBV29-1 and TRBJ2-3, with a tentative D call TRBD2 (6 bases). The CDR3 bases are TGCAGCGGGACTATCACAGATACGCAGTATTTT. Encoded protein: CSGTITDTQYF.